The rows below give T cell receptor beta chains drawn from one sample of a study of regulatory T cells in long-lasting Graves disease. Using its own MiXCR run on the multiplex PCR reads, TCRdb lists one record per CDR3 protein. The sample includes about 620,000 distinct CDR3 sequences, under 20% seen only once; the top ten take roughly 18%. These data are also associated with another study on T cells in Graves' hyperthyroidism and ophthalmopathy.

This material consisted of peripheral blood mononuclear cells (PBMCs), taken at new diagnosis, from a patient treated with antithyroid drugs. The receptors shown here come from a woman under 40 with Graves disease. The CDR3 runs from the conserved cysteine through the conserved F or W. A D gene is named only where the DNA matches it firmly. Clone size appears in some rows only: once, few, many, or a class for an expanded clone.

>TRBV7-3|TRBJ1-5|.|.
TGTGCCAGCAGCTTAGTGGACGGTAGGGGGAGAAGCAATCAGCCCCAGCATTTT
CASSLVDGRGRSNQPQHF
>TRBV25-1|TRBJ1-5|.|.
TGTGTCAGCAGAGGGCAATTCAATCAGCCCCAGCATTTT
CVSRGQFNQPQHF
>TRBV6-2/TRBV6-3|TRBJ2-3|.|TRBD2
TGTGCCAGCAGTGGACTAGCGGGGTCTGGGGATACGCAGTATTTT
CASSGLAGSGDTQYF
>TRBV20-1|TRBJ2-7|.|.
TGCAGTGCTAGCTTTTACGAGCAGTACTTC
CSASFYEQYF
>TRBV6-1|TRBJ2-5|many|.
TGTGCCAGCAGTGAAGCGCTTGGGGCAGGGAAACGGGAGACCCAGTACTTC
CASSEALGAGKRETQYF
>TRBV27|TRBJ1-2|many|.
TGTGCCAGCAGTTTATCGGAGGGTTTCAGCTATGGCTACACCTTC
CASSLSEGFSYGYTF
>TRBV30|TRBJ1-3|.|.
TGTGCCTGGAGTTACCTCCCACCAAACACCATATATTTT
CAWSYLPPNTIYF
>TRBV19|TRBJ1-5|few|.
TGTGCCAGTAGTTTTTGGGGAGCAGCGAAGTTTACTAGCAATCAGCCCCAGCATTTT
CASSFWGAAKFTSNQPQHF
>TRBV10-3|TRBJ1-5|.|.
TGTGCCATCAGCGAGAGGTCCTCCGGCAATCAGCCCCAGCATTTT
CAISERSSGNQPQHF
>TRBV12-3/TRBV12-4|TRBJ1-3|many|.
TGTGCCAGCAGTTTAGCACAGGGATTTGGAAACACCATATATTTT
CASSLAQGFGNTIYF
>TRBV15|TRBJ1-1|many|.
TGTGCCACCAGCAGAGACAGGTCCGGGAACACTGAAGCTTTCTTT
CATSRDRSGNTEAFF
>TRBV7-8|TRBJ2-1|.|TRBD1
TGTGCCAGCAGCTTAGCCGAGATTTCCGGGACAGGCTACAATGAGCAGTTCTTC
CASSLAEISGTGYNEQFF
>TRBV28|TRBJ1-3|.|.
TGTGCCAGCGGGAGCCTGGGGGGATCTGGAAACACCATATATTTT
CASGSLGGSGNTIYF
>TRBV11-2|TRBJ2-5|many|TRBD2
TGTGCCAGCCGGCCCCCCGGACTAGCGGGAGTGAAGACCCAGTACTTC
CASRPPGLAGVKTQYF
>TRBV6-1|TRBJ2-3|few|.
TGTGCCAGCAGTGAACTAGCCCCGAGGGTCGATACGCAGTATTTT
CASSELAPRVDTQYF
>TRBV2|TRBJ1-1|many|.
TGTGCCAGTCGATTCAACACTGAAGCTTTCTTT
CASRFNTEAFF
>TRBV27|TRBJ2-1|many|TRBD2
TGTGCCAGCAGTTTAGGGGAGCGGGAGCTCTACAATGAGCAGTTCTTC
CASSLGERELYNEQFF
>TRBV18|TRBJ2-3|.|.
TGTGCCAGCTCACACGGGAGTCAGGGAGATACGCAGTATTTT
CASSHGSQGDTQYF
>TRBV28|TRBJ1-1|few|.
TGTGTCAGCCAGAAGGATCTAGGACTGCTCAGATGGGCTTTCTTT
CVSQKDLGLLRWAFF
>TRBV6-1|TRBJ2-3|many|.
TGTGCCAGCAGGGGAAACACAGATACGCAGTATTTT
CASRGNTDTQYF